The clone carrying this T cell receptor beta chain was observed at least ten times. This record comes from a study of immune characterization of retroperitoneal liposarcoma. This CDR3 has 15 residues. The trim removed 5 bases at V and 9 bases at J, leaving 6 bases unmatched. Per germline, CDR1 MNHNS and CDR2 SASEGT. MiXCR was run by TCRdb on the PCR reads, yielding one entry per CDR3 protein. The table has 9,000 to 13,000 distinct CDR3 sequences, around 28% seen once. The TCR originated in a male donor with retroperitoneal liposarcoma. The V call is TRBV6-1, the J call TRBJ2-1; 14 nucleotides line up with TRBD2. The specimen sequenced was tumor tissue. The CDR3 bases are TGTGCCAGCAGTTCCGGGACTAGCGGGAGCGCTGAGCAGTTCTTC. Translation gives CASSSGTSGSAEQFF.